This is a list of T cell receptor beta chains from one sample in a study of T-cell memory formation after mild COVID-19. Via MiXCR, TCRdb re-called the 5' RACE reads, giving one row per CDR3 protein. Of around 190,000 distinct CDR3 sequences listed, around 18% are singletons. Sequenced input: PBMCs or a T cell subset sorted from them (not recorded which). The receptor set was obtained from a man aged 18 to 30 who had mild COVID-19 (a few samples of this study predate the infection). Cell type and time point are not known. The CDR3 runs from the conserved cysteine through the conserved F or W. D genes are given only for firm matches. Only part of the rows carry a size: once, few, many, or a class if the clone is expanded.

J gene	CDR3 length	V gene	D gene	clone size	CDR3 protein	CDR3 DNA
TRBJ2-1	24	TRBV21-1	-	-	CASSKSGAQGSDRGTISSYNEQFF	TGTGCCAGCAGCAAAAGTGGGGCGCAAGGGTCCGACAGGGGCACTATCAGCTCCTACAATGAGCAGTTCTTC
TRBJ2-5	16	TRBV10-3	TRBD2	few	CAISESRLAGQETQYF	TGTGCCATCAGTGAGTCTCGACTAGCGGGGCAAGAGACCCAGTACTTC
TRBJ1-1	13	TRBV10-3	-	few	CAIASDRNTEAFF	TGTGCCATCGCGTCCGACAGAAACACTGAAGCTTTCTTT
TRBJ2-1	15	TRBV5-1	TRBD1	few	CASSPPGQGYNEQFF	TGCGCCAGCAGTCCCCCGGGACAGGGCTACAATGAGCAGTTCTTC
TRBJ2-1	16	TRBV30	TRBD2	-	CAWSTGTSGGANEQFF	TGTGCCTGGAGTACGGGGACTAGCGGGGGGGCGAATGAGCAGTTCTTC
TRBJ2-2	18	TRBV5-1	TRBD2	-	CASSRGTSGGPNTGELFF	TGCGCCAGCAGTCGTGGGACTAGCGGGGGGCCGAACACCGGGGAGCTGTTTTTT
TRBJ1-5	14	TRBV20-1	-	-	CSASTWGQGQPQHF	TGCAGTGCTAGCACATGGGGTCAGGGTCAGCCCCAGCATTTT
TRBJ1-1	12	TRBV10-3	-	-	CAITGEDTEAFF	TGTGCCATCACCGGGGAGGACACTGAAGCTTTCTTT
TRBJ2-5	14	TRBV20-1	-	-	CSASRESIGKTQYF	TGCAGTGCTAGTCGGGAAAGCATCGGGAAGACCCAGTACTTC
TRBJ2-5	12	TRBV6-2/TRBV6-3	-	-	CASRSSGETQYF	TGTGCCAGCAGATCCAGCGGCGAGACCCAGTACTTC
TRBJ2-7	13	TRBV19	-	-	CASSIRLLVEQYF	TGTGCCAGTAGTATCCGCCTTCTAGTCGAGCAGTACTTC
TRBJ2-5	15	TRBV9	TRBD2	-	CASSVGAGGPETQYF	TGTGCCAGCAGCGTAGGAGCGGGGGGGCCCGAGACCCAGTACTTC
TRBJ2-7	16	TRBV5-1	TRBD1	-	CASSLARDSPSYEQYF	TGCGCCAGCAGCTTGGCCCGGGACAGCCCATCCTACGAGCAGTACTTC
TRBJ1-4	15	TRBV4-3	-	-	CASSQDLGQGLVLFF	TGCGCCAGCAGCCAAGATCTCGGTCAGGGACTGGTGTTGTTTTTT
TRBJ2-7	15	TRBV4-2	-	-	CASSQDGGPAYEQYF	TGTGCCAGCAGCCAAGATGGGGGGCCCGCCTACGAGCAGTACTTC
TRBJ2-3	14	TRBV6-5	-	few	CASSYLPSTDTQYF	TGTGCCAGCAGTTACCTCCCCAGCACAGATACGCAGTATTTT
TRBJ1-5	14	TRBV30	-	-	CAWSVLEGNQPQHF	TGTGCCTGGAGTGTGTTAGAGGGCAATCAGCCCCAGCATTTT
TRBJ1-1	11	TRBV20-1	-	-	CSARVGRGAFF	TGCAGTGCTAGAGTAGGGAGAGGGGCTTTCTTT
TRBJ2-5	13	TRBV11-2	-	many	CATGPRWSETQYF	TGTGCCACCGGGCCCAGGTGGTCAGAGACCCAGTACTTC
TRBJ1-5	15	TRBV2	TRBD1	-	CASSDRNRGNQPQHF	TGTGCCAGCAGTGACAGGAACAGGGGGAATCAGCCCCAGCATTTT
TRBJ2-3	15	TRBV3-1	-	-	CASSHGLWGTDTQYF	TGTGCCAGCAGCCATGGGCTCTGGGGCACAGATACGCAGTATTTT
TRBJ2-7	15	TRBV10-3	TRBD1	-	CAITATGGLYYEQYF	TGTGCCATCACGGCCACAGGGGGCCTCTACTACGAGCAGTACTTC
TRBJ2-2	17	TRBV4-2	-	few	CASSQVGGGDNTGELFF	TGTGCCAGCAGCCAAGTTGGCGGGGGCGATAACACCGGGGAGCTGTTTTTT
TRBJ1-1	12	TRBV30	TRBD1	few	CAWSVGGQESEF	TGTGCCTGGAGTGTAGGGGGACAGGAGTCTGAATTT
TRBJ1-1	14	TRBV5-1	-	many	CASDLISPSTEAFF	TGCGCCAGCGATCTCATAAGTCCCAGCACTGAAGCTTTCTTT
TRBJ1-2	12	TRBV7-2	-	few	CASSWGGGGYTF	TGTGCCAGCAGCTGGGGGGGCGGCGGCTACACCTTC
TRBJ2-5	15	TRBV5-5	-	-	CASSRAGSGQETQYF	TGTGCCAGCAGTCGGGCGGGGAGCGGACAAGAGACCCAGTACTTC
TRBJ1-5	15	TRBV20-1	TRBD1	-	CSAKGQTYSNQPQHF	TGCAGTGCCAAGGGACAGACCTATAGCAATCAGCCCCAGCATTTT
TRBJ2-4	13	TRBV18	-	-	CASSPPGLNIQYF	TGTGCCAGCTCACCACCGGGGCTGAACATTCAGTACTTC
TRBJ1-6	12	TRBV3-1	TRBD1	few	CASSRDRGPLHF	TGTGCCAGCAGCCGGGACAGGGGGCCCCTCCACTTT
TRBJ2-2	16	TRBV6-2/TRBV6-3	TRBD1	-	CASSQDRGWSTGELFF	TGTGCCAGCAGCCAGGACAGGGGTTGGAGCACCGGGGAGCTGTTTTTT
TRBJ2-1	12	TRBV5-5	-	-	CASSSQGVEQFF	TGTGCCAGCAGCTCGCAAGGGGTTGAGCAGTTCTTC
TRBJ2-3	12	TRBV20-1	-	-	CRVGLDTDTQYF	TGCAGAGTAGGACTGGACACAGATACGCAGTATTTT
TRBJ2-2	15	TRBV12-3/TRBV12-4	TRBD2	-	CASRPTSGRGGELFF	TGTGCCAGCAGGCCTACTAGCGGCCGCGGCGGGGAGCTGTTTTTT
TRBJ2-3	14	TRBV24-1	TRBD2	-	CATSTSGSTDTQYF	TGTGCCACCTCGACTAGCGGTAGCACAGATACGCAGTATTTT
TRBJ2-7	14	TRBV10-2	-	-	CASSELTRSHEQYF	TGCGCCAGCAGTGAGTTGACTAGGTCCCACGAGCAGTACTTC
TRBJ1-1	14	TRBV5-1	TRBD1	few	CASSLGGDLTEAFF	TGCGCCAGCAGCTTAGGGGGCGACCTCACTGAAGCTTTCTTT
TRBJ2-2	16	TRBV5-4	TRBD2	-	CASSFFGGGVAGELFF	TGTGCCAGCAGCTTTTTCGGCGGGGGGGTCGCCGGGGAGCTGTTTTTT
TRBJ2-6	18	TRBV28	-	-	CASSVRVHRFSGANVLTF	TGTGCCAGCAGTGTGCGGGTCCACCGCTTCTCTGGGGCCAACGTCCTGACTTTC
TRBJ1-4	12	TRBV5-6	TRBD1	-	CASSLEAGGLFF	TGTGCCAGCAGCTTGGAGGCAGGGGGCCTGTTTTTT
TRBJ1-2	13	TRBV7-9	TRBD1	few	CASSGGQNYGYTF	TGTGCCAGCAGCGGGGGACAGAACTATGGCTACACCTTC
TRBJ1-6	15	TRBV2	-	-	CASTKEGGRASPLHF	TGTGCCAGCACCAAAGAGGGGGGCCGGGCATCACCCCTCCACTTT
TRBJ1-5	12	TRBV20-1	-	few	CSARSANQPQHF	TGCAGTGCTAGAAGTGCGAATCAGCCCCAGCATTTT
TRBJ1-5	12	TRBV6-6	-	-	CASSLGIQPQHF	TGTGCCAGCAGTTTGGGGATTCAGCCCCAGCATTTT
TRBJ1-2	13	TRBV20-1	-	-	CSARDPQLYGYTF	TGCAGTGCTAGAGATCCCCAGTTGTATGGCTACACCTTC
TRBJ2-5	16	TRBV7-2	TRBD2	-	CASIRTSAFKGETQYF	TGTGCCAGCATCCGAACTAGCGCCTTTAAGGGCGAGACCCAGTACTTC
TRBJ2-1	18	TRBV7-8	-	-	CASSLASQRASSYNEQFF	TGTGCCAGCAGCTTAGCATCGCAGCGGGCGAGCTCCTACAATGAGCAGTTCTTC
TRBJ1-4	14	TRBV20-1	TRBD1	few	CSAEEGAFNEKLFF	TGCAGTGCTGAGGAGGGGGCGTTTAATGAAAAACTGTTTTTT
TRBJ1-1	16	TRBV7-2	-	-	CASSLFGTRVNTEAFF	TGTGCCAGCAGCTTATTTGGAACCCGTGTGAACACTGAAGCTTTCTTT
TRBJ2-1	12	TRBV5-1	-	-	CASSTDYNEQFF	TGCGCCAGCTCGACTGACTACAATGAGCAGTTCTTC
TRBJ2-1	14	TRBV20-1	-	many	CSASEGGSYNEQFF	TGCAGTGCTAGTGAGGGGGGGTCCTACAATGAGCAGTTCTTC
TRBJ1-1	9	TRBV20-1	-	few	CSASNGAFF	TGCAGTGCTAGTAACGGCGCTTTCTTT
TRBJ2-1	17	TRBV29-1	-	few	CSVEYPDSPIGDNEQFF	TGCAGCGTTGAATATCCGGACAGTCCGATTGGGGACAATGAGCAGTTCTTC
TRBJ2-5	13	TRBV5-1	-	few	CASSLDPAKTQYF	TGCGCCAGCAGCTTGGACCCGGCAAAGACCCAGTACTTC